Below, 24 T cell receptor beta chains from the same sample are listed, as sequenced in a study of beta chain features in type 1 diabetes. TCRB transcripts that were expressed got sequenced, as all of the isolated RNA had been reverse transcribed. Repertoires were generated with immunoSEQ multiplex PCR, while TCRdb's copy carries only in-frame clones and drops some. Of about 290,000 clones listed, approximately 8% are singletons. The sequenced sample consisted of central memory CD4+ T cells from blood. These receptors originate from a woman aged 18-29 years in good health.

J is TRBJ2-1 and V is TRBV18, with TRBD2 matching 9 bases. The CDR3 spans 19 residues. V shed 1 base, J shed 6 bases, and the junction held 16 bases outside the gene matches. The germline V gene has CDR1 KGHSH and CDR2 LQKENI. Here the CDR3 DNA reads TGTGCCAGCTCACCACGGAGGGGCCAGGGACTAGCTAGAGGCAATGAGCAGTTCTTC. Translation gives CASSPRRGQGLARGNEQFF.

This clone was seen a handful of times. This chain joins TRBV27 and TRBJ1-6; maybe TRBD1 (6 bases). V was shortened by 9 bases and J by 5 bases, with 11 bases between the two germline ends. The CDR3 spans 13 residues. Germline V gene sequence: CDR1 MNHEY, CDR2 SMNVEV (reference sequence). DNA for the CDR3: TGTGCCAGTCAGGGGTCAAATAATTCACCCCTCCACTTT. As protein: CASQGSNNSPLHF.

This chain links TRBV6-5 with TRBJ1-2, with D unclear. The CDR3 is 15 amino acids. V was shortened by 2 bases and J by 1 base, with 11 bases between the two germline ends. Germline CDR1 MNHEY, CDR2 SVGAGI. The CDR3, as DNA: TGTGCCAGCAGTTACAACGCCCTCAATAACTATGGCTACACCTTC. Its protein product is CASSYNALNNYGYTF.

The chain recombines TRBV29-1 with TRBJ1-2, with D unresolved. Trimming shortened V by 4 bases and J by 2 bases, and 11 bases separated the two germline ends. The CDR3 length is 13 residues. Germline values: CDR1 SQVTM, CDR2 ANQGSEA. This CDR3 is CSVAHTLNYGYTF. The CDR3 DNA is TGCAGCGTTGCTCACACTCTCAACTATGGCTACACCTTC. Full variable domain (outside the CDR3, taken from reference TRBV29-1 and TRBJ1-2): SAVISQKPSRDICQRGTSLTIQCQVDSQVTMMFWYRQQPGQSLTLIATANQGSEATYESGFVIDKFPISRPNLTFSTLTVSNMSPEDSSIYLCSVAHTLNYGYTFGSGTRLTVV.

This clone was picked up many times. V and J are TRBV30 and TRBJ2-7; 10 bases fit TRBD1. The CDR3 has 13 amino acids. The V and J ends lost 3 bases and 6 bases, in that order; junction bases with no gene match: 5. In germline, CDR1 is GTSNPN, CDR2 SVGIG (reference sequence). CDR3 residues: CAWRGDRGGEQYF. The CDR3 DNA follows: TGTGCCTGGAGAGGGGACAGGGGTGGCGAGCAGTACTTC.

The table lists this clone with a few counts. V gene TRBV7-6 combines with J gene TRBJ1-3, with D perhaps TRBD1 (5 bases). CDR3 length: 17 amino acids. Between the trimmed V and J ends, which lost 1 base and 0 bases, there was a span of 13 bases. Germline V gives CDR1 SGHVS, CDR2 FNYEAQ. CDR3 sequence: CASSLGSTAVSGNTIYF. DNA for the CDR3: TGTGCCAGCAGCTTAGGATCGACAGCAGTCTCTGGAAACACCATATATTTT.

J is TRBJ2-1 and V is TRBV21-1; no DNA check was done on the table's D call, TRBD1. TRBV21-1 is noted as a pseudogene. This CDR3 is 14 amino acids long. Written as DNA, the CDR3 is TGTGCCAGCAGCAAGAAACAGCTCTACAATGAGCAGTTCTTC. Its translation: CASSKKQLYNEQFF.

This chain joins TRBV18 and TRBJ1-3, with 9 bases that match TRBD1. Per the germline V gene, CDR1 is KGHSH and CDR2 is LQKENI. CDR3 length: 15 residues. V lost 3 bases to trimming and J lost 1 base; unmatched junction nucleotides: 1. The CDR3 DNA is TGTGCCAGCTCACCGGGGACAGGGTCTGGAAACACCATATATTTT. Protein: CASSPGTGSGNTIYF.

The CDR3 DNA is TGCGCCAGCAGCTATACCGGGACAGGGAGATCACCCCTCCACTTT. It codes for CASSYTGTGRSPLHF. This sequence joins TRBV4-1 and TRBJ1-6, with 9 bases lining up with TRBD1. The J segment lost 10 bases and the V segment lost 5 bases, leaving 9 bases of the junction unmatched. In germline, CDR1 is MGHRA, CDR2 YSYEKL. The CDR3 contains 15 residues.

This clone was detected only a few times. The V call is TRBV30, the J call TRBJ1-3; 9 bases fit TRBD1. The CDR3 length is 15 residues. V gave up 2 bases and J gave up 0 bases; unmatched junction bases: 2. The germline CDR1 and CDR2 sequences are GTSNPN and SVGIG (reference sequence). CDR3 sequence: CAWSRTGASGNTIYF. As DNA, the CDR3 is TGTGCCTGGAGTAGGACAGGGGCCTCTGGAAACACCATATATTTT.

Ten or more counts support this clone. This chain uses TRBV7-2 with TRBJ2-3; 10 bases agree with TRBD1. Per the germline V gene, CDR1 is SGHTA and CDR2 is FQGNSA. This CDR3 has 19 amino acids. V was clipped by 5 bases and J by 1 base; unmatched bases: 15. The CDR3 sequence: CASSLRMPGQGRGTDTQYF. Written as DNA, the CDR3 is TGTGCCAGCAGCCTTCGTATGCCGGGACAGGGGAGAGGCACAGATACGCAGTATTTT.

In this sample, this clone turned up a few times. The genes are TRBV7-6 and TRBJ2-1, with D unclear. This CDR3 spans 16 amino acids. The germline V and J ends were trimmed by 5 bases and 0 bases, with 14 bases remaining between them. Germline CDR1 is SGHVS and CDR2 is FNYEAQ. For the CDR3, the DNA is TGTGCCAGCAGCCTAAGGCACGGCGTCTCCTACAATGAGCAGTTCTTC. This codes for CASSLRHGVSYNEQFF. Full variable domain (missing parts from reference TRBV7-6 and TRBJ2-1): GAGVSQSPRYKVTKRGQDVALRCDPISGHVSLYWYRQALGQGPEFLTYFNYEAQQDKSGLPNDRFSAERPEGSISTLTIQRTEQRDSAMYRCASSLRHGVSYNEQFFGPGTRLTVL.

This clone was seen more than once but under ten times. The chain is built from TRBV9 and TRBJ2-5; 11 bases are a match to TRBD2. There are 16 residues in the CDR3. CDR1 is SGDLS, CDR2 YYNGEE, per germline. After removal of 4 bases from V and 11 bases from J, the junction contained 16 bases not matched to a gene. CDR3 bases: TGTGCCAGCAGCTCTCGACTAGCGGGAAAGCTAGGGGAGCAGTACTTC. This encodes CASSSRLAGKLGEQYF.

This clone was counted between two and nine times. The gene calls are TRBV5-1 and TRBJ2-5; unclear D gene. CDR3 length: 14 amino acids. Germline CDR1 is SGHRS and CDR2 is YFSETQ. Trimming pared 0 bases from V and 5 bases from J, leaving 11 bases between. In DNA, the CDR3 is TGCGCCAGCAGCTTGGGAGTTGCCTCCGAGACCCAGTACTTC. Protein product: CASSLGVASETQYF.

Many counts were recorded for this clone. The CDR3: CASSISTDKVDTQYF. CDR3 DNA sequence: TGTGCCAGTAGTATCTCTACGGATAAAGTGGATACGCAGTATTTT. The chain recombines TRBV19 with TRBJ2-3; D gene unclear. The CDR3 extends over 15 amino acids. The germline gives CDR1 LNHDA, CDR2 SQIVND (reference sequence). The V end was cut by 3 bases, the J end by 6 bases, with 16 bases between.

The rearrangement uses TRBV11-2 and TRBJ2-3; D remains unclear. V was trimmed by 5 bases and J by 4 bases, leaving 10 bases between them. CDR3 length: 13 amino acids. Looked up from germline, CDR1 is SGHAT and CDR2 is FQNNGV. The CDR3 DNA follows: TGTGCCAGCAGCAAAGATGGGCCAGATACGCAGTATTTT. As protein: CASSKDGPDTQYF. Drawing the rest from reference TRBV11-2 and TRBJ2-3, the complete variable domain is EAGVAQSPRYKIIEKRQSVAFWCNPISGHATLYWYQQILGQGPKLLIQFQNNGVVDDSQLPKDRFSAERLKGVDSTLKIQPAKLEDSAVYLCASSKDGPDTQYFGPGTRLTVL.

V is TRBV19 and J is TRBJ2-3, with D maybe TRBD2 (7 bases). The germline gives CDR1 LNHDA, CDR2 SQIVND (reference sequence). V was shortened by 5 bases and J by 3 bases, with 15 bases between the two germline ends. The CDR3 contains 15 residues. In DNA, the CDR3 is TGTGCCAGTAGTCTGGGCGGGGGCCGGACAGATACGCAGTATTTT. It yields the protein CASSLGGGRTDTQYF.

This clone turned up a few times. The chain couples TRBV5-4 to TRBJ1-6; 8 bases line up with TRBD1. The junction had 7 bases not matched to a gene; V was cut back by 4 bases and J by 7 bases. CDR3 size: 15 residues. In germline, CDR1 is SGHNT, CDR2 YYREEE (reference sequence). CDR3 sequence (DNA): TGTGCCAGCAGCCCGCGGACAGGGCCCAATTCACCCCTCCACTTT. Its translation: CASSPRTGPNSPLHF.

With respect to this clone: The same CDR3 can be traced to other DNA sequences in this sample. The chain joins TRBV18 to TRBJ1-1, with D uncertain. CDR1 KGHSH and CDR2 LQKENI come from the germline V gene. The CDR3 has 13 residues. Trimming left V 4 bases short and J 0 bases short, with 6 bases between. The chain's CDR3 is CASSQGMNTEAFF. CDR3 bases: TGTGCCAGCTCACAGGGAATGAACACTGAAGCTTTCTTT.

V usage is TRBV5-1 and J usage is TRBJ2-2; D is unresolved. Germline V gene sequence: CDR1 SGHRS, CDR2 YFSETQ. V lost 1 base and J lost 6, with 7 bases in between. The CDR3 sequence is 13 residues long. DNA for the CDR3: TGCGCCAGCAGCTTGACCACCTCCGGGGAGCTGTTTTTT. Its translation is CASSLTTSGELFF.

This clone was detected only a few times. V is TRBV6-5 and J is TRBJ1-4; D call uncertain. The V end was cut by 2 bases, the J end by 2 bases, with 6 bases between. CDR3 length: 14 amino acids. Looked up from germline, CDR1 is MNHEY and CDR2 is SVGAGI. CDR3 amino acids: CASSYRRTNEKLFF. The CDR3 DNA reads as TGTGCCAGCAGTTACAGGCGGACTAATGAAAAACTGTTTTTT.

In its sample, this clone was seen a few times. This chain connects TRBV4-3 to TRBJ2-5; 10 bases agree with TRBD2. Germline trimming cut 4 bases from V and 2 bases from J; bases unmatched to any gene: 4. The CDR3 length is 15 residues. Per the germline V gene, CDR1 is LGHNA and CDR2 is YSLEER. The CDR3 protein is CASSLSGGTQETQYF. CDR3 coding DNA: TGCGCCAGCAGCCTTAGCGGGGGGACACAAGAGACCCAGTACTTC.

The rearrangement joins TRBV19 to TRBJ1-2; D unclear. CDR1 LNHDA and CDR2 SQIVND come from the germline V gene (reference sequence). The ends were cut back, 9 bases at V and 1 base at J, with 15 bases in the middle. The CDR3 is made up of 14 amino acids. CDR3 sequence: CASRRARINYGYTF. CDR3 coding DNA: TGTGCCAGCCGGAGGGCACGGATTAACTATGGCTACACCTTC.

The J gene is TRBJ1-6, the V gene TRBV11-2; 10 positions agree with TRBD1. The germline CDR1 and CDR2 sequences are SGHAT and FQNNGV. This CDR3 contains 14 residues. Trimming cost V 5 bases and J 9 bases; bases outside gene matches: 4. CDR3 protein: CASSQGQGISPLHF. CDR3 DNA: TGTGCCAGCAGCCAGGGACAGGGGATTTCACCCCTCCACTTT.